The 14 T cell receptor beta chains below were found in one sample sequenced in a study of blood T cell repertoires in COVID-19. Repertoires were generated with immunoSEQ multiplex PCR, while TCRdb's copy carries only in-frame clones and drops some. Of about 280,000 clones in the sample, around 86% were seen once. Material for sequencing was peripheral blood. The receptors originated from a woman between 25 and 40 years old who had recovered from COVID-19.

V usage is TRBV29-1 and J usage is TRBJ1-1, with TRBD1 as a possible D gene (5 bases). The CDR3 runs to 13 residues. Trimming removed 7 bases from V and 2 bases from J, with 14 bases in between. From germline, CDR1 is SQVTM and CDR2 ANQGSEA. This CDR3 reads CSAQGLDNTEAFF. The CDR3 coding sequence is TGCAGCGCGCAGGGTCTAGATAACACTGAAGCTTTCTTT.

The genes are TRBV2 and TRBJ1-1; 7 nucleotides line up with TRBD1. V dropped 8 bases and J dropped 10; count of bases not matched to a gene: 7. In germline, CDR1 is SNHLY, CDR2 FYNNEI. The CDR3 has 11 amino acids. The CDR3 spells CASSEGARAFF. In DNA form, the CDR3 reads TGTGCCAGCTCCGAGGGGGCCCGAGCTTTCTTT.

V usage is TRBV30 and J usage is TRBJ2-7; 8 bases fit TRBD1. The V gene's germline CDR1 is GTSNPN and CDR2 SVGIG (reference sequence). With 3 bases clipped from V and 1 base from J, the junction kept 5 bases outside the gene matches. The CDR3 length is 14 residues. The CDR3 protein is CAWSDRQGSYEQYF. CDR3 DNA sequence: TGTGCCTGGAGCGATAGACAGGGGTCCTACGAGCAGTACTTC.

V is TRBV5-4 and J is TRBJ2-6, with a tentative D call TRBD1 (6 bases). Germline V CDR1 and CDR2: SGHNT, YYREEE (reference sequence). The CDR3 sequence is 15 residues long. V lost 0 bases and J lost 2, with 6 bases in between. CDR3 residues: CASSLGGPGANVLTF. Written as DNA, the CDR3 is TGTGCCAGCAGCTTGGGGGGGCCTGGGGCCAACGTCCTGACTTTC.

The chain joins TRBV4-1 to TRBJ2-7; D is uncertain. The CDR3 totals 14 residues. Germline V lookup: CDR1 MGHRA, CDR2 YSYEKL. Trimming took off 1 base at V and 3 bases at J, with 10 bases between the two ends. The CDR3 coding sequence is TGCGCCAGCAGCCAAGGCTTCGGTGGCTACGAGCAGTACTTC. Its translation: CASSQGFGGYEQYF.

Written as DNA, the CDR3 is TGTGCCGCCCAACCTAGCGGGAGGGCCGGAAATGAGCAGTTCTTC. As protein: CAAQPSGRAGNEQFF. This chain joins TRBV10-3 and TRBJ2-1; 12 nucleotides align to TRBD2. J was trimmed by 7 bases and V by 11 bases; bases with no gene match: 12. This CDR3 contains 15 residues. The germline V gene has CDR1 ENHRY and CDR2 SYGVKD.

CDR3 loop: CAWSGDTQYF. CDR3 nucleotides: TGTGCCTGGAGCGGAGATACGCAGTATTTT. The V gene is TRBV30, the J gene TRBJ2-3; D gene uncertain. The CDR3 extends over 10 amino acids. The V end lost 3 bases, the J end lost 5 bases, and 3 bases lay between the germline ends. The germline V gene has CDR1 GTSNPN and CDR2 SVGIG (reference sequence).

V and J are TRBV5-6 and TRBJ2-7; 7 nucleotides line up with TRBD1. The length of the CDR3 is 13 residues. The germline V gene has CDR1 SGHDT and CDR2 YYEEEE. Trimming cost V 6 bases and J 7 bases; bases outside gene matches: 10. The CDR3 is CASKQGTALEQYF. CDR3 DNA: TGTGCCAGCAAACAGGGGACGGCATTAGAGCAGTACTTC.

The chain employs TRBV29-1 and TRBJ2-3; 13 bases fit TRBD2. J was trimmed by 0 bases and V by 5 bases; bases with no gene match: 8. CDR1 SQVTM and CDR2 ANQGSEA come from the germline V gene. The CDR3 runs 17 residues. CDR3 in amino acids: CSVIQGTSGISTDTQYF. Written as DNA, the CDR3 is TGCAGCGTTATACAGGGGACTAGCGGGATTAGCACAGATACGCAGTATTTT.

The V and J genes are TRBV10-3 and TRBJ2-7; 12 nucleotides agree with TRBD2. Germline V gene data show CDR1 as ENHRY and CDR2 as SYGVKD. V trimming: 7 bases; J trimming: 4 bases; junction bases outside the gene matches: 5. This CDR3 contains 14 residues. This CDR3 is CAITMTSGGYEQYF. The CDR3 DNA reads TGTGCCATCACCATGACTAGCGGGGGTTACGAGCAGTACTTC.

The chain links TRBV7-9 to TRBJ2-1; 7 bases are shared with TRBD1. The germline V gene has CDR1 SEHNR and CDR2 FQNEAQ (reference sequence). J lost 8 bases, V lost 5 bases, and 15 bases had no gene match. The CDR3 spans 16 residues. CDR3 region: CASSTRYRGPGDEQFF. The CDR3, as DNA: TGTGCCAGCAGCACGCGATACAGGGGTCCGGGTGATGAGCAGTTCTTC.

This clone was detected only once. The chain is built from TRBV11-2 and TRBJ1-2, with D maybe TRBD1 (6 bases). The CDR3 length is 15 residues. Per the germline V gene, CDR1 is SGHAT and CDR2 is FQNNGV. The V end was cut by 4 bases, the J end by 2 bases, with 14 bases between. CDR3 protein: CASSSFPDRNYGYTF. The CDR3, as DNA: TGTGCCAGCAGCTCCTTTCCAGACAGGAACTATGGCTACACCTTC.

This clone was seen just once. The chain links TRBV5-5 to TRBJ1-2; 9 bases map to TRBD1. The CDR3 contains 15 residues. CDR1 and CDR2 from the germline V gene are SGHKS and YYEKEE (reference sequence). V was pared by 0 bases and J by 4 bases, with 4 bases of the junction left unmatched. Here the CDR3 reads CASSLGTGASYGYTF. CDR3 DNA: TGTGCCAGCAGCTTGGGGACAGGGGCCTCCTATGGCTACACCTTC.

In DNA, the CDR3 is TGCGCCAGCAGCCCGACGCGGGGGAACACCGGGGAGCTGTTTTTT. Protein sequence: CASSPTRGNTGELFF. V is TRBV5-1 and J is TRBJ2-2; D might be TRBD2 (6 bases). The germline V and J ends were trimmed by 4 bases and 1 base, with 11 bases remaining between them. Germline V lookup: CDR1 SGHRS, CDR2 YFSETQ. This CDR3 spans 15 amino acids.